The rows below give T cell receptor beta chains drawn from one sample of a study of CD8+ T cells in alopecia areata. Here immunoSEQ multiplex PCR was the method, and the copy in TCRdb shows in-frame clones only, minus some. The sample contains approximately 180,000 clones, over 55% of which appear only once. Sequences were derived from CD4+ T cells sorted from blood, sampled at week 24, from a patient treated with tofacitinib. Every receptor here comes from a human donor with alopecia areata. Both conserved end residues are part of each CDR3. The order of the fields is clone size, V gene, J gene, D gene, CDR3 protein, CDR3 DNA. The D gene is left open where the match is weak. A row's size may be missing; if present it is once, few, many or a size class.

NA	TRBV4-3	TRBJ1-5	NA	CASSQAGGGQPQHF	TGCGCCAGCAGCCAAGCGGGAGGAGGCCAGCCCCAGCATTTT
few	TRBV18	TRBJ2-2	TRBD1	CASSTQQGAPGELFF	TGTGCCAGCTCAACCCAACAGGGGGCGCCCGGGGAGCTGTTTTTT
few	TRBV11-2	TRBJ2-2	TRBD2	CASSSRTSWAGELFF	TGTGCCAGCAGCTCTAGGACTAGTTGGGCCGGGGAGCTGTTTTTT
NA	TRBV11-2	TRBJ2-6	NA	CASSSTHSGANVLTF	TGTGCCAGCAGCTCCACTCACTCTGGGGCCAACGTCCTGACTTTC
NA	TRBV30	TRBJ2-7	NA	CAWSNGGYEQYF	TGTGCCTGGAGTAATGGGGGCTACGAGCAGTACTTC
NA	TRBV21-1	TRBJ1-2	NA	CASSKLGSPGGYTF	TGTGCCAGCAGCAAACTCGGCAGTCCAGGGGGCTACACCTTC
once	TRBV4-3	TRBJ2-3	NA	CASSQTQSTDTQYF	TGCGCCAGCAGCCAGACACAAAGCACAGATACGCAGTATTTT
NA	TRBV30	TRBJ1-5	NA	CAWSLDDQPQHF	TGTGCCTGGAGTCTTGACGATCAGCCCCAGCATTTT
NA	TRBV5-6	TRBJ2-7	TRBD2	CASSTSGAISYEQYF	TGTGCCAGCAGCACTAGCGGGGCAATCTCCTACGAGCAGTACTTC
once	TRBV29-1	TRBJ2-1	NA	CSVDGTHNEQFF	TGCAGCGTGGACGGAACTCACAATGAGCAGTTCTTC
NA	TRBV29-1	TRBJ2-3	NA	CSVSISGVVGTQYF	TGCAGCGTCTCCATATCAGGGGTGGTAGGTACGCAGTATTTT
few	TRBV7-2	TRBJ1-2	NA	CASSKGSGQLVGYTF	TGTGCCAGCAGCAAGGGGTCGGGACAACTGGTTGGCTACACCTTC